These T cell receptor beta chains were read from a single sample in a study of shared clonotypes between healthy human individuals. Method: immunoSEQ multiplex PCR; TCRdb's copy keeps in-frame clones and lacks some. The repertoire includes 2 million to 2.5 million clones, 80% to 95% of them detected once, and more than 0.35% sits in the top ten. Sequencing was carried out using naive CD4+ T cells from PBMCs. The receptors here all came from a man aged 18-30 years in good health. Some clones in this sample may be carry-over from other donors' samples. CDR3s include the opening cysteine and the closing phenylalanine or tryptophan. Fields, in order: J gene, D gene, V gene, clone size, CDR3 DNA, CDR3 protein. A D gene is named only where the DNA matches it firmly. Clone sizes are given selectively: once, few, many, or a class where the clone is expanded.

TRBJ2-7 | . | TRBV28 | . | TGTGCCAGCATCCTCCGGCAGGGATCCTACGAGCAGTACTTC | CASILRQGSYEQYF
TRBJ2-1 | TRBD2 | TRBV9 | once | TGTGCCAGCAGCCCCCGGAGCCTAGCGGGAGTCAATGAGCAGTTCTTC | CASSPRSLAGVNEQFF
TRBJ1-1 | TRBD1 | TRBV28 | . | TGTGCCAGCAGCTCACAGGGGACAGCTTTCTTT | CASSSQGTAFF
TRBJ1-4 | . | TRBV2 | . | TGTGCCAGCAGGATTAGACAGTTGGGAGAAAAACTGTTTTTT | CASRIRQLGEKLFF
TRBJ2-7 | TRBD1 | TRBV4-3 | . | TGCGCCAGCAGCCATACCGGGACAGGAAACTACGGGCAGTACTTC | CASSHTGTGNYGQYF
TRBJ1-4 | TRBD1 | TRBV5-4 | . | TGTGCCAGCAGCTTGAGGACAGGAAGCATTAATGAAAAACTGTTTTTT | CASSLRTGSINEKLFF
TRBJ2-1 | TRBD2 | TRBV14 | . | TGTGCCAGCAGCCAACGGACTAGTCAGCAGTTCTTC | CASSQRTSQQFF
TRBJ2-1 | . | TRBV6-1 | . | TGTGCCAGCACTTCGGGACGTAAAGACAATGAGCAGTTCTTC | CASTSGRKDNEQFF
TRBJ1-5 | TRBD1 | TRBV30 | . | TGTGCCTGGAGGTTGGCAGGGGGATTGGGGTATAGCAATCAGCCCCAGCATTTT | CAWRLAGGLGYSNQPQHF
TRBJ2-3 | TRBD2 | TRBV18 | . | TGTGCCAGCTCACCGGGGCTAGCGGGAGCAGATACGCAGTATTTT | CASSPGLAGADTQYF
TRBJ2-2 | . | TRBV19 | . | TGTGCCGCCAGTATCGGAGCGGGGAACACCGGGGAGCTGTTTTTT | CAASIGAGNTGELFF
TRBJ2-1 | . | TRBV6-1 | . | TGTGCCAGCAGTGAACAAATGGTGTGGAATGAGCAGTTCTTC | CASSEQMVWNEQFF
TRBJ1-2 | . | TRBV4-2 | few | TGTGCCAGCAGCCAAGCAGCCGGCGAGGACTATGGCTACACCTTC | CASSQAAGEDYGYTF
TRBJ2-5 | TRBD2 | TRBV5-1 | . | TGCGCCAGCAGCTTGGCCGGCGGGAGGGTTGAGACCCAGTACTTC | CASSLAGGRVETQYF